Presented here are 17 T cell receptor beta chains from one specimen sequenced in a study of cytomegalovirus exposure and HLA in healthy donors (dated by TCRdb to between 2016 and 2019). The library came from the immunoSEQ multiplex PCR assay. A mixture of 60 forward primers for TCR Vbeta segments and 13 reverse primers for TCR Jbeta segments was used in the multiplex PCR. TCRdb's version of the immuneACCESS table is confined to in-frame rearrangements and falls short of the full clone set. An unresolved V gene accounts for under half of the shortfall where checked; the remainder is of unknown origin. The sample table on file contains around 150,000 clones. About 2.5% of the sample is taken by the ten largest. Specimen: PBMCs. All receptors derive from a middle-aged man in good health and CMV-seronegative.

The chain recombines TRBV5-1 with TRBJ2-5; possibly TRBD1 for D (5 bases). Germline CDR1 is SGHRS and CDR2 is YFSETQ. The CDR3 spans 13 residues. The germline V and J ends were trimmed by 2 bases and 2 bases, with 7 bases remaining between them. The CDR3 loop reads CASSFRDQETQYF. DNA of the CDR3: TGCGCCAGCAGCTTCAGGGATCAAGAGACCCAGTACTTC.

J is TRBJ1-1 and V is TRBV5-4; TRBD1 might be the D (5 bases). The CDR3 has 16 amino acids. Trimming shortened V by 4 bases and J by 0 bases, and 16 bases separated the two germline ends. From germline, CDR1 is SGHNT and CDR2 YYREEE (reference sequence). This chain's CDR3 is CASSGGDGKMNTEAFF. In DNA, the CDR3 is TGTGCCAGCAGCGGGGGGGACGGCAAAATGAACACTGAAGCTTTCTTT.

The V call is TRBV5-6, the J call TRBJ2-7, with unresolved D. Trimming took off 0 bases at V and 0 bases at J, with 4 bases between the two ends. The length of the CDR3 is 13 residues. Germline CDR1 reads SGHDT; CDR2 reads YYEEEE. The CDR3: CASSLVDSYEQYF. Written as DNA, the CDR3 is TGTGCCAGCAGCTTGGTAGACTCCTACGAGCAGTACTTC.

In DNA form, the CDR3 reads TGCGCCAGCAGCGTTAACCGGGACAGGGGCTACGAGCAGTACTTC. Translated, it gives CASSVNRDRGYEQYF. The chain is built from TRBV5-1 and TRBJ2-7, with 10 bases aligning to TRBD1. The CDR3 loop spans 15 amino acids. The germline V gene encodes CDR1 SGHRS and CDR2 YFSETQ. V shed 4 bases and J 3 bases; nucleotides not matched to a gene: 7.

This rearrangement joins TRBV19 to TRBJ1-2; D call uncertain. V shed 6 bases and J shed 0 bases, with 14 bases lying between them. The CDR3 is 15 residues long. In germline, CDR1 is LNHDA, CDR2 SQIVND (reference sequence). CDR3 DNA sequence: TGTGCCAGTAGGGCCGTTAACCATTCTAACTATGGCTACACCTTC. Protein: CASRAVNHSNYGYTF.

A remark on this clone: In the same sample, other DNA sequences code for this CDR3. The chain employs TRBV5-1 and TRBJ2-7, with D possibly matching TRBD2 (5 bases). V was clipped by 0 bases and J by 7 bases, with 5 bases between them. The CDR3 runs 11 residues. Germline loops: CDR1 SGHRS, CDR2 YFSETQ. The CDR3 DNA sequence: TGCGCCAGCAGCTTGGCGGGAGAGCAGTACTTC. Amino acid sequence: CASSLAGEQYF. Looking up the rest from reference TRBV5-1 and TRBJ2-7 gives the full variable domain: KAGVTQTPRYLIKTRGQQVTLSCSPISGHRSVSWYQQTPGQGLQFLFEYFSETQRNKGNFPGRFSGRQFSNSRSEMNVSTLELGDSALYLCASSLAGEQYFGPGTRLTVT.

Here the CDR3 DNA reads TGTGCCACCAGCAAGGGACAGGGTTTGGGAGGAAACACCATATATTTT. It translates to CATSKGQGLGGNTIYF. V is TRBV15 and J is TRBJ1-3, with 9 bases fitting TRBD1. This CDR3 spans 16 amino acids. CDR1 LNHNV and CDR2 YYDKDF come from the germline V gene (reference sequence). Trimming removed 4 bases from V and 4 bases from J; junction bases left unmatched: 8.

The chain employs TRBV6-1 and TRBJ1-6; no firm D call. Trimming stripped 2 bases from V and 7 bases from J, with 9 bases between. This CDR3 region has 14 residues. The germline gives CDR1 MNHNS, CDR2 SASEGT. In nucleotides, the CDR3 is TGTGCCAGCAGTGAATTCAACAGAAATTCACCCCTCCACTTT. Amino acid sequence: CASSEFNRNSPLHF.

The chain couples TRBV5-6 to TRBJ1-6; D gene uncertain. Germline V gene data show CDR1 as SGHDT and CDR2 as YYEEEE. The CDR3 is 14 residues long. V was pared by 2 bases and J by 9 bases, with 12 bases between. CDR3 bases: TGTGCCAGCAGCTTTCCCTACGAGGGTTCACCCCTCCACTTT. Translation: CASSFPYEGSPLHF.

V and J are TRBV15 and TRBJ1-5, with 8 bases that match TRBD1. With V trimmed by 8 bases and J by 0 bases, 3 bases remained unmatched. The CDR3 consists of 14 residues. The germline CDR1 and CDR2 sequences are LNHNV and YYDKDF (reference sequence). CDR3: CATSDRDSNQPQHF. CDR3 in DNA: TGTGCCACCTCGGACAGGGATAGCAATCAGCCCCAGCATTTT.

The chain joins TRBV11-2 to TRBJ2-1; D is uncertain. The CDR3 is 12 amino acids. The germline CDR1 and CDR2 sequences are SGHAT and FQNNGV. With 6 bases removed from V and 0 bases from J, the gap between germline ends came to 3 bases. CDR3 DNA sequence: TGTGCCAGCAGGTACTCCTACAATGAGCAGTTCTTC. Protein: CASRYSYNEQFF.

This rearrangement joins TRBV4-3 to TRBJ2-3; 12 bases are shared with TRBD2. The trim removed 0 bases at V and 4 bases at J, leaving 17 bases unmatched. Germline V lookup: CDR1 LGHNA, CDR2 YSLEER. The CDR3 contains 21 residues. This CDR3 reads CASSQERLMLPSGGAADTQYF. DNA for the CDR3: TGCGCCAGCAGCCAAGAACGGTTAATGCTGCCTAGCGGGGGGGCGGCAGATACGCAGTATTTT.

The gene calls are TRBV2 and TRBJ2-4, with 9 bases lining up with TRBD1. Trimming removed 4 bases from V and 6 bases from J; junction bases left unmatched: 1. The CDR3 runs to 13 residues. CDR1 SNHLY and CDR2 FYNNEI come from the germline V gene. The CDR3 DNA reads as TGTGCCAGCAGTGCGGGACAGGGAAACATTCAGTACTTC. Translation: CASSAGQGNIQYF.

V usage is TRBV9 and J usage is TRBJ2-1; D might be TRBD1 (6 bases). The germline V gene has CDR1 SGDLS and CDR2 YYNGEE. V lost 4 bases, J lost 0 bases, and 26 bases lay in between. The CDR3 runs to 20 residues. The CDR3: CASSLEGSLVGASSYNEQFF. As DNA, the CDR3 is TGTGCCAGCAGCCTAGAGGGGTCACTCGTGGGGGCTAGCTCCTACAATGAGCAGTTCTTC.

The chain has TRBV5-1 and TRBJ2-3; 12 nucleotides match TRBD2. Germline trimming cut 1 base from V and 2 bases from J; bases unmatched to any gene: 8. CDR1 is SGHRS, CDR2 YFSETQ, per germline. The CDR3 has 18 residues. The CDR3 bases are TGCGCCAGCAGCTTGAAACTAGCGGGGGGATATATCACAGATACGCAGTATTTT. Its translation: CASSLKLAGGYITDTQYF.

The chain uses TRBV7-8 and TRBJ2-1; the D is unclear. V was clipped by 3 bases and J by 8 bases, with 17 bases between them. In germline, CDR1 is SGHVS, CDR2 FQNEAQ. This CDR3 comprises 15 residues. The CDR3 is CASSLEFVVIDEQFF. The CDR3 coding sequence is TGTGCCAGCAGCTTGGAGTTTGTAGTAATAGATGAGCAGTTCTTC.

This chain joins TRBV4-2 and TRBJ1-1; TRBD1 matches 9 bases. Germline assignment: CDR1 LGHNA and CDR2 YNFKEQ. This CDR3 is 13 amino acids long. Trimming cost V 6 bases and J 7 bases; bases outside gene matches: 6. Written as DNA, the CDR3 is TGTGCCAGCAGACGGGACAGGGACGGTGAAGCTTTCTTT. The encoded protein is CASRRDRDGEAFF.